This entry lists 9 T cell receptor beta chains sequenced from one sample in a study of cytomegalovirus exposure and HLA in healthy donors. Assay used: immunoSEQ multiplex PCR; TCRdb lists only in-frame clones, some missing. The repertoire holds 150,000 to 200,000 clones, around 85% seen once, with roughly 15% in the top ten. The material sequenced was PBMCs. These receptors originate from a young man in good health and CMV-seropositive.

CDR3 in DNA: TGTGCCTGGAGTGTACAGGGTGGCTATGGCTACACCTTC. Protein product: CAWSVQGGYGYTF. V is TRBV30 and J is TRBJ1-2; D may be TRBD1 (6 bases). The CDR3 sequence is 13 residues long. Between the trimmed V and J ends, which lost 0 bases and 4 bases, there was a span of 9 bases. Germline V gives CDR1 GTSNPN, CDR2 SVGIG (reference sequence).

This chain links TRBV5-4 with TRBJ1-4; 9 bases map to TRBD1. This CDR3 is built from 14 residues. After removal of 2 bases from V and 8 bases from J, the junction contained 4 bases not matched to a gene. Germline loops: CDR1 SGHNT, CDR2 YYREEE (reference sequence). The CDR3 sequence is CASSLQGAEEKLFF. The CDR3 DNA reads TGTGCCAGCAGCTTACAGGGGGCTGAGGAAAAACTGTTTTTT.

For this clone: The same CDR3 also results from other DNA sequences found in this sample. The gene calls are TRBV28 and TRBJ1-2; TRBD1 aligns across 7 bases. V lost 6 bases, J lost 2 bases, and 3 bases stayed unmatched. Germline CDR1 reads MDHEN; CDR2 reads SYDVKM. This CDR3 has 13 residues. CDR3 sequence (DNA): TGTGCCAGCAGCTTGACAGGGAACTATGGCTACACCTTC. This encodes CASSLTGNYGYTF.

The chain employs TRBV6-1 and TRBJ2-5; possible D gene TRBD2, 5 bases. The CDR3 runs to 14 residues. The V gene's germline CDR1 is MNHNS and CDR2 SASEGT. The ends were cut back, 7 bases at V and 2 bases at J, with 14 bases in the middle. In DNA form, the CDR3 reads TGTGCCAGCACCGAGGGCCACGGACAAGAGACCCAGTACTTC. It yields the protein CASTEGHGQETQYF.

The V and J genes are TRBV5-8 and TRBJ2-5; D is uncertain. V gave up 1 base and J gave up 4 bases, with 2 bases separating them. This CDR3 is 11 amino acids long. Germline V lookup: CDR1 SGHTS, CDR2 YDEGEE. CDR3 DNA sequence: TGTGCCAGCAGCTTGCGAGAGACCCAGTACTTC. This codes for CASSLRETQYF.

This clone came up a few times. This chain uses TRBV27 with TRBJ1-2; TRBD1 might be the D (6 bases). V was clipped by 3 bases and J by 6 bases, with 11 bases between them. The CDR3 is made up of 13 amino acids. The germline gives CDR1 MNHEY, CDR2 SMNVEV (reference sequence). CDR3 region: CASSFQGLHGYTF. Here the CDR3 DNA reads TGTGCCAGCAGTTTCCAGGGGCTCCATGGCTACACCTTC.

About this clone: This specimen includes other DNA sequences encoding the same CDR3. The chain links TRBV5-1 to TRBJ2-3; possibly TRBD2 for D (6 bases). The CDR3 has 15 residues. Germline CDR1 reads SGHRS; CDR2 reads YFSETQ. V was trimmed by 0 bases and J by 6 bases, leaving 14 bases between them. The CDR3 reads CASSLEGGSVDTQYF. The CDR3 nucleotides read TGCGCCAGCAGCTTGGAAGGAGGGTCCGTGGATACGCAGTATTTT.

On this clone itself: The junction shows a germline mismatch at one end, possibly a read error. DNA of the CDR3: TGTGCCAGCACCTTAGGGACACTAATGAACACTGAAGCTTTCTTT. Protein product: CASTLGTLMNTEAFF. The chain couples TRBV7-2 to TRBJ1-1; tentatively, D is TRBD1 (6 bases). CDR3 length: 15 residues. Looked up from germline, CDR1 is SGHTA and CDR2 is FQGNSA.

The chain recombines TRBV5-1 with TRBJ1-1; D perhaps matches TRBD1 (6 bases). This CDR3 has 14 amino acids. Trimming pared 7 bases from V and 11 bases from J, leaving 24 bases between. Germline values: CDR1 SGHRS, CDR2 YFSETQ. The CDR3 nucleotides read TGCGCCAGCCGCGGACAGACTCGAAATAATTGGGCTTTCTTT. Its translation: CASRGQTRNNWAFF.